This T cell receptor beta chain was sequenced in a study of immune evolution from preneoplasia to lung adenocarcinoma. Study context: HLA loss of heterozygosity: approximately 7.5% AIS, 15% MIA, around 35% ADC, none AAH. Findings and caveats of the study: From normal lung to invasive adenocarcinoma, top clone frequencies appeared to decrease. Later-stage lesions seemingly showed higher T cell density and diversity than normal lung.

With respect to this clone: The antigen is not known.

TCRdb keeps only in-frame clones here, not all; method: immunoSEQ multiplex PCR. The table records 3,500 to 4,500 clones, 65% to 90% of them present only once. What was sequenced was FFPE minimally invasive lung adenocarcinoma tissue. The TCR sequence derives from a person in their sixties or seventies with lung adenocarcinoma.

CDR3 in DNA: TGTGCCAGCAGCCCTGGGACAGGGTTCGATGAGCAGTTCTTC. This codes for CASSPGTGFDEQFF. This chain uses TRBV7-9 with TRBJ2-1; TRBD1 aligns across 9 bases. Germline values: CDR1 SEHNR, CDR2 FQNEAQ (reference sequence). CDR3 length: 14 residues. V was clipped by 5 bases and J by 8 bases; unmatched bases: 7.